This TCR beta chain was found in a study of identical twins. Whole-study results and caveats: Beta out-of-frame sequences showed weaker excess sharing between twins. Zero-insertion findings could be partly confounded by invariant cells (MAIT and iNKT cells). Twin pairs' shared out-of-frame alpha sequences were enriched in low generation probability.

After template switching added a universal primer site, the resulting cDNA carried unique molecular identifiers. TCRdb re-analysed the 5' RACE reads in MiXCR, keeping a single row per CDR3 protein. Here the sample spans approximately 620,000 distinct CDR3 sequences, roughly 8% being singletons. In its sample, this clonotype was seen a few times. No antigen is known for it. Trimming left V 3 bases short and J 0 bases short, with 12 bases between. The CDR3 covers 15 residues. Germline CDR1 and CDR2: LNHDA and SQIVND (reference sequence). This same sample was also part of a study on yellow fever vaccine responses in identical twins.

Sequencing used PBMCs. This TCR came from a woman aged 18-35 years in good health. The chain employs TRBV19 and TRBJ2-7; D unclear. The CDR3 loop reads CASSIFDGSSYEQYF. Written as DNA, the CDR3 is TGTGCCAGTAGTATTTTCGACGGAAGCTCCTACGAGCAGTACTTC.